The clone carrying this T cell receptor (beta chain) was seen a single time. Its cognate antigen is unknown. The data stem from a study of cytomegalovirus exposure and HLA in healthy donors. Study results and caveats: The study flagged about 160 TCR beta chains as cytomegalovirus-associated.

Donors were drawn from the approximately 110-subject validation cohort, separate from the approximately 680-subject first cohort. Method: immunoSEQ multiplex PCR; TCRdb's copy keeps in-frame clones and lacks some. The sample has about 170,000 clones; roughly 89% are singletons. This CDR3 is 15 amino acids long. V was pared by 5 bases and J by 7 bases, with 5 bases of the junction left unmatched. Per germline, CDR1 WSHSY and CDR2 SAAADI. This rearrangement joins TRBV10-2 to TRBJ2-1; 13 bases line up with TRBD2. This receptor was identified in a woman aged 30 to 39 in good health and CMV-seronegative. The sample was PBMCs. The CDR3 DNA sequence: TGCGCCAGCAGTCCTCGGACTAGCGGGGGAAATGAGCAGTTCTTC. Protein sequence: CASSPRTSGGNEQFF.